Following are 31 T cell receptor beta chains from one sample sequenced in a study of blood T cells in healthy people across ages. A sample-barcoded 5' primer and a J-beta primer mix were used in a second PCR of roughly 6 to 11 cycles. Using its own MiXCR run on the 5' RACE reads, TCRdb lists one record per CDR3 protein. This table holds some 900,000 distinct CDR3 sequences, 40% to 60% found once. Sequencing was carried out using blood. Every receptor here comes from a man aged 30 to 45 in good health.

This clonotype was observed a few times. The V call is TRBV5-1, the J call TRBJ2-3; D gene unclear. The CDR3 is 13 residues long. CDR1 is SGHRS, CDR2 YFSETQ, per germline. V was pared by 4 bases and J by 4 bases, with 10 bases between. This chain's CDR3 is CASSRRSSDTQYF. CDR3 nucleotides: TGCGCCAGCAGCCGTCGGTCGTCAGATACGCAGTATTTT.

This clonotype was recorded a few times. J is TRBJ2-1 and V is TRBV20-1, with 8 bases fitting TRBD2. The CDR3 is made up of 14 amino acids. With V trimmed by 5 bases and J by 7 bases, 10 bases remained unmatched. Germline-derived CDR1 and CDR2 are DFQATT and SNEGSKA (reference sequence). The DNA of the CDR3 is TGCAGTGCTCCTCCCGCGGGAGGAAGGAATGAGCAGTTCTTC. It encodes CSAPPAGGRNEQFF.

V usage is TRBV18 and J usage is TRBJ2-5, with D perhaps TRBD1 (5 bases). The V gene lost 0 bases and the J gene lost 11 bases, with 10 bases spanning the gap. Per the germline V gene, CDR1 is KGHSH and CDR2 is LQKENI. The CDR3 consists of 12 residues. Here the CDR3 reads CASSPPGREQYF. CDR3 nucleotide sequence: TGTGCCAGCTCACCACCGGGGCGTGAGCAGTACTTC.

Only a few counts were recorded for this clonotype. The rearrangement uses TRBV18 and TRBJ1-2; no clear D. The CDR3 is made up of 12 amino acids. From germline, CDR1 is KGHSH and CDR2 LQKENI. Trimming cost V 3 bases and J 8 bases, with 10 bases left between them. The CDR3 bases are TGTGCCAGCTCACCGGCAGGAGGGGGCTACACCTTC. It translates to CASSPAGGGYTF.

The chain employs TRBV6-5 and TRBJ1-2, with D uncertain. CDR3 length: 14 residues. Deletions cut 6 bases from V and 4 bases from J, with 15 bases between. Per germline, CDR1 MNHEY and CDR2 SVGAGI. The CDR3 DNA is TGTGCCAGCAGCACCCTAGGACGGAGCTATGGCTACACCTTC. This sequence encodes CASSTLGRSYGYTF.

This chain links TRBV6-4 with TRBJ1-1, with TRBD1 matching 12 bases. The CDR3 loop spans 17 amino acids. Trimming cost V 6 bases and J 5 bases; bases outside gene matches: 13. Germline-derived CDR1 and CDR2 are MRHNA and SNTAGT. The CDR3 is CASSLSRDRGRGTEAFF. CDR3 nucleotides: TGTGCCAGCAGCTTATCCCGGGACAGGGGGCGGGGAACTGAAGCTTTCTTT.

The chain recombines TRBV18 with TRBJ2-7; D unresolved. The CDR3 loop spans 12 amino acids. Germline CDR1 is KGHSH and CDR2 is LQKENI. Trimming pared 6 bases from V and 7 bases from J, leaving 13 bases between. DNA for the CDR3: TGTGCCAGCTCGTCGTCGCCGAATGAGCAGTACTTC. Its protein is CASSSSPNEQYF.

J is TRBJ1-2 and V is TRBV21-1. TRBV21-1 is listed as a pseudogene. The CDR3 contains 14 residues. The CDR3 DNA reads TGTGCCAGCAGCAAAGGACGGGGTTTCTATGGCTACACCTTC. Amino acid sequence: CASSKGRGFYGYTF.

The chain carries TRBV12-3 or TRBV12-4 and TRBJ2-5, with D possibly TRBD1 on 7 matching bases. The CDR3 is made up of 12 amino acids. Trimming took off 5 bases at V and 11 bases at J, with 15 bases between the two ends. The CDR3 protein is CASSITGEEQYF. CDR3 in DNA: TGTGCCAGCAGTATCACAGGGGAGGAGCAGTACTTC.

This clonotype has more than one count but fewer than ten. Written as DNA, the CDR3 is TGTGCCAGCAGCTTAGGCAGAGAAGCTTTCTTT. As protein: CASSLGREAFF. The gene calls are TRBV7-9 and TRBJ1-1; D is unresolved. With 1 base removed from V and 8 bases from J, the gap between germline ends came to 5 bases. The germline V gene has CDR1 SEHNR and CDR2 FQNEAQ (reference sequence). The CDR3 consists of 11 residues.

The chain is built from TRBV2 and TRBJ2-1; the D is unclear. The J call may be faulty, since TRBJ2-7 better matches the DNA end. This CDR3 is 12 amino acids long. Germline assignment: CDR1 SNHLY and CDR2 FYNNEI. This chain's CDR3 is CASSDVGNEQYF. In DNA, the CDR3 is TGTGCCAGCAGTGATGTGGGGAATGAGCAGTACTTC.

The CDR3 coding sequence is TGCAGTGCTAGAGGGGGGGGGCGAAACTACGAGCAGTACTTC. It specifies CSARGGGRNYEQYF. The rearrangement joins TRBV20-1 to TRBJ2-5, with a tentative D call TRBD2 (7 bases). The J call may be mistaken, given a closer DNA end match to TRBJ2-7. CDR3 length: 14 amino acids. Germline V CDR1 and CDR2: DFQATT, SNEGSKA (reference sequence).

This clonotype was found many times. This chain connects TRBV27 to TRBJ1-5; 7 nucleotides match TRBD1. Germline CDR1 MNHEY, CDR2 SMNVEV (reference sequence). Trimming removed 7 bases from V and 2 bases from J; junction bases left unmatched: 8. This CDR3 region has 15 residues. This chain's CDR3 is CASTIQGMGNQPQHF. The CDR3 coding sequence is TGTGCCAGCACCATACAGGGGATGGGCAATCAGCCCCAGCATTTT.

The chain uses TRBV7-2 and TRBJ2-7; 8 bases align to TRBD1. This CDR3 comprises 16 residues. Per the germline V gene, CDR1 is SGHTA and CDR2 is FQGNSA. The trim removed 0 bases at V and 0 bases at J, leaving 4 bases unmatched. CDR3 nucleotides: TGTGCCAGCAGCTTAGCATTGGACAGGGACTCCTACGAGCAGTACTTC. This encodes CASSLALDRDSYEQYF. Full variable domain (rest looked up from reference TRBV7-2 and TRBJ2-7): GAGVSQSPSNKVTEKGKDVELRCDPISGHTALYWYRQSLGQGLEFLIYFQGNSAPDKSGLPSDRFSAERTGGSVSTLTIQRTQQEDSAVYLCASSLALDRDSYEQYFGPGTRLTVT.

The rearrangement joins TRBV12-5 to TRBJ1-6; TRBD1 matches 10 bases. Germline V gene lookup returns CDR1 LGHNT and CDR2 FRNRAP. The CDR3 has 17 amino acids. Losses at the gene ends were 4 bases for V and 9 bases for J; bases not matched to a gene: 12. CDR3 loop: CASGWAGTGALRSPLHF. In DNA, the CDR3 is TGTGCTAGTGGTTGGGCCGGGACAGGGGCGCTACGTTCACCCCTCCACTTT. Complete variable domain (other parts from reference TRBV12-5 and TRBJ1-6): DARVTQTPRHKVTEMGQEVTMRCQPILGHNTVFWYRQTMMQGLELLAYFRNRAPLDDSGMPKDRFSAEMPDATLATLKIQPSEPRDSAVYFCASGWAGTGALRSPLHFGNGTRLTVT.

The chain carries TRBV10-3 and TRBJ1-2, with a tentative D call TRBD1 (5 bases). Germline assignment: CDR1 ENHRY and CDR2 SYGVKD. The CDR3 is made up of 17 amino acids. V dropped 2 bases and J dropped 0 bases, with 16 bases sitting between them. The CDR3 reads CAISEVQRAGTNYGYTF. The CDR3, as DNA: TGTGCCATCAGTGAGGTTCAGAGGGCAGGGACTAACTATGGCTACACCTTC.

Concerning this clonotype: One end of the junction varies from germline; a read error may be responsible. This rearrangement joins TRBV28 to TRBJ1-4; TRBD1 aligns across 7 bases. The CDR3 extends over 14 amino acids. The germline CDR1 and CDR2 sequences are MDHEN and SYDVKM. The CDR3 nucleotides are TGCGCCAGCAGGCCGGGACAGATGGATGAAAAACTGTTTTTT. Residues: CASRPGQMDEKLFF.

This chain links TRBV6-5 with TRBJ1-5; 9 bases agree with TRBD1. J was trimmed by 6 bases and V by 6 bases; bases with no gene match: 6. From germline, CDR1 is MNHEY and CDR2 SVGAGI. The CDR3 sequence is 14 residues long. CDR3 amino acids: CASRQGASRQPQHF. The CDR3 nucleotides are TGTGCCAGCAGACAGGGGGCAAGCCGTCAGCCCCAGCATTTT.

The CDR3 bases are TGTGCCAGCAGTACCAACAGGGGATCACCCCTCCACTTT. Residues: CASSTNRGSPLHF. The genes are TRBV6-4 and TRBJ1-6; 7 positions match TRBD1. The CDR3 consists of 13 residues. With 5 bases clipped from V and 10 bases from J, the junction kept 5 bases outside the gene matches. Germline V gives CDR1 MRHNA, CDR2 SNTAGT.

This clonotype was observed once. The CDR3 sequence is CASSSLGSLNTEAFF. As DNA, the CDR3 is TGTGCCAGCAGCTCCTTAGGGAGCCTGAACACTGAAGCTTTCTTT. This chain joins TRBV5-8 and TRBJ1-1; no firm D call. The V end lost 3 bases, the J end lost 0 bases, and 12 bases lay between the germline ends. The CDR3 is made up of 15 amino acids. The germline CDR1 and CDR2 sequences are SGHTS and YDEGEE.

The CDR3 here is CATSGFRQGENIQYF. The CDR3 nucleotides are TGTGCCACCAGTGGTTTTAGGCAGGGAGAAAACATTCAGTACTTC. The chain links TRBV24-1 to TRBJ2-4; either TRBD1 or TRBD2 may supply D (5 bases each). CDR1 KGHDR and CDR2 SFDVKD come from the germline V gene. The V gene lost 5 bases and the J gene lost 5 bases, with 15 bases spanning the gap. CDR3 length: 15 residues.

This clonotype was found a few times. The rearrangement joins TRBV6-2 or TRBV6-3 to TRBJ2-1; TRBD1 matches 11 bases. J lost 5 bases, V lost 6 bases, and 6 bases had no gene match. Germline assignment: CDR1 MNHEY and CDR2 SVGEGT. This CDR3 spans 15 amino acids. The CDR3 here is CASSRGQGGDNEQFF. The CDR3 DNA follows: TGTGCCAGCAGCCGGGGACAGGGGGGGGACAATGAGCAGTTCTTC.

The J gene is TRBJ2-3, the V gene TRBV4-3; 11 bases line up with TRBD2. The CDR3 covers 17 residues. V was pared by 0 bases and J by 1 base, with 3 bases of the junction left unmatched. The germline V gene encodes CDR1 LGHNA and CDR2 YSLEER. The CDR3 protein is CASSQDPLAGGTDTQYF. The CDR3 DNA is TGCGCCAGCAGCCAAGATCCACTAGCGGGGGGCACAGATACGCAGTATTTT.

The CDR3 DNA reads TGTGCCAGCAGTGGGTTTTCCCCAGGGGGCGCCGATGAAAAACTGTTTTTT. It specifies CASSGFSPGGADEKLFF. The chain joins TRBV2 to TRBJ1-4; 8 bases agree with TRBD1. This CDR3 is built from 17 residues. V trimming: 4 bases; J trimming: 6 bases; junction bases outside the gene matches: 13. CDR1 and CDR2 from the germline V gene are SNHLY and FYNNEI.

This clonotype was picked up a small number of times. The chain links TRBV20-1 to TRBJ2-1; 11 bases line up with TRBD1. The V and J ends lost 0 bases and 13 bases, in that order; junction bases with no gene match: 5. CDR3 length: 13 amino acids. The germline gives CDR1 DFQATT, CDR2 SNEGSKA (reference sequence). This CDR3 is CSARDWTGGEQFF. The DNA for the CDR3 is TGCAGTGCTAGAGACTGGACAGGGGGCGAACAGTTCTTC.

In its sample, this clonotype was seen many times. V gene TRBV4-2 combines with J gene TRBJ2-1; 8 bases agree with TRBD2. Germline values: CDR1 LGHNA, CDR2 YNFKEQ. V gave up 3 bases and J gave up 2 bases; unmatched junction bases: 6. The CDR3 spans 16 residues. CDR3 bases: TGTGCCAGCAGCCAGGATAGCGGGGAGGCCTACAATGAGCAGTTCTTC. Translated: CASSQDSGEAYNEQFF.

This CDR3 reads CASSQALGVLETQYF. DNA for the CDR3: TGTGCCAGCAGCCAAGCTTTAGGAGTTCTTGAGACCCAGTACTTC. The chain couples TRBV3-1 to TRBJ2-5, with unresolved D. The germline V gene encodes CDR1 LGHDT and CDR2 YNNKEL (reference sequence). Between the trimmed V and J ends, which lost 1 base and 5 bases, there was a span of 14 bases. CDR3 length: 15 amino acids.

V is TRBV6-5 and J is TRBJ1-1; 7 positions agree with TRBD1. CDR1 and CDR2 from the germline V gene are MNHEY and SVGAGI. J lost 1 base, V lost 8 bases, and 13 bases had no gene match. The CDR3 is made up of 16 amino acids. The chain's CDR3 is CASRSGGREPNTEAFF. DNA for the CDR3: TGTGCCAGCCGTTCAGGGGGTCGGGAGCCGAACACTGAAGCTTTCTTT.

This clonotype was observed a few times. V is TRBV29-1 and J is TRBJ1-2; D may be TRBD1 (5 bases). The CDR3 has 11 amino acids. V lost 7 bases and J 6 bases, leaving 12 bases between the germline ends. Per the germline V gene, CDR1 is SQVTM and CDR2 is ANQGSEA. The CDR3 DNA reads TGCAGCGGGAGGGCAGGGCATGGCTACACCTTC. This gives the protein CSGRAGHGYTF.

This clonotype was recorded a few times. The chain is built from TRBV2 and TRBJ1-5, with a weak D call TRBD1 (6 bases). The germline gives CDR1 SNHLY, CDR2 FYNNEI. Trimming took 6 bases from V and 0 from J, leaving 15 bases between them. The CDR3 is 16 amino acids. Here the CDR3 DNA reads TGTGCCAGCAGGGACGGACAGAGTCTTAGCAATCAGCCCCAGCATTTT. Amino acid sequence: CASRDGQSLSNQPQHF.

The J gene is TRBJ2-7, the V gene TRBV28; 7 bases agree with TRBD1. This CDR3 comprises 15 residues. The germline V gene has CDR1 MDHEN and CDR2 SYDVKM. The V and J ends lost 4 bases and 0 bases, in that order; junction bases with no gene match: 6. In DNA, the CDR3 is TGTGCCAGCAGTTCAGGGGACAGTAGCTCCTACGAGCAGTACTTC. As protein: CASSSGDSSSYEQYF.